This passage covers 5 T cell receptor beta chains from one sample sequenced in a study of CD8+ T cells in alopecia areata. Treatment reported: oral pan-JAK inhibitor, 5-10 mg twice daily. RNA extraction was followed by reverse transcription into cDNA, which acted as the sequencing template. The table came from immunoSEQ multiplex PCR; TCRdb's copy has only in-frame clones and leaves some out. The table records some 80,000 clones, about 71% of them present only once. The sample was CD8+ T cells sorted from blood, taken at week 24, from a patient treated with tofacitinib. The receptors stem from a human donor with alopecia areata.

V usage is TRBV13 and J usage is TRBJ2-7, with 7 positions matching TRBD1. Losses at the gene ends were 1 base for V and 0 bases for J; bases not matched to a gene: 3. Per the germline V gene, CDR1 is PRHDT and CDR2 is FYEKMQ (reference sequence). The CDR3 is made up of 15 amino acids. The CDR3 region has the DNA TGTGCCAGCAGCTTAGAGGGGGCCAGCTCCTACGAGCAGTACTTC. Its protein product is CASSLEGASSYEQYF.

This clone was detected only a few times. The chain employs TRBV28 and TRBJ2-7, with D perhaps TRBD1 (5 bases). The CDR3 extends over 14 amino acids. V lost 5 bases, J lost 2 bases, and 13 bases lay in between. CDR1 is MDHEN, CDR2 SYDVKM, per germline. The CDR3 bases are TGTGCCAGCAGTATACACGACAGTGCCTACGAGCAGTACTTC. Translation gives CASSIHDSAYEQYF.

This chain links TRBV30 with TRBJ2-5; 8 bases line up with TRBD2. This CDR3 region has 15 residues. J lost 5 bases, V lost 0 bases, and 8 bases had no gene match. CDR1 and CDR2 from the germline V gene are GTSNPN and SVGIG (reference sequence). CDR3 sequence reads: CAWSVSGSLLETQYF. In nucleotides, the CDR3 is TGTGCCTGGAGTGTAAGCGGGAGCCTCCTCGAGACCCAGTACTTC.

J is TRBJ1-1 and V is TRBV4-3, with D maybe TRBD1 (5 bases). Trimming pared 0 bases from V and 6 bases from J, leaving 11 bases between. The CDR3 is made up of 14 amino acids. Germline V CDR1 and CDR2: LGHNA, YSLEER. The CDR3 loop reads CASSQDGGKSEAFF. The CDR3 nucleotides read TGCGCCAGCAGCCAAGATGGGGGGAAGTCTGAAGCTTTCTTT.

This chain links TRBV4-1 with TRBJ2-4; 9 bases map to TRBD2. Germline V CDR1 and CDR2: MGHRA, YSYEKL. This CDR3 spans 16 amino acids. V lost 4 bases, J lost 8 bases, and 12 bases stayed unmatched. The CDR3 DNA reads TGCGCCAGCAGCCCAGGTGGAGCGGGGGGCCGGGACATTCAGTACTTC. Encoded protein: CASSPGGAGGRDIQYF.